This TCR beta chain was observed in a study of T cell repertoires in cytomegalovirus infection. Study in general: Public TCR beta signatures indicated both CMV infection and matching HLA type. General study findings and limits: Based on cumulative public TCR beta family frequency, carriers of CMV plus the relevant HLA were identified.

In the case of this clonotype: What it binds is unknown.

In TCRdb, the reads were re-called with MiXCR into one record per CDR3 protein. This sample yields approximately 250,000 distinct CDR3 sequences, of which under 25% are seen a single time; 15% to 20% belongs to the top ten. The TCR comes from a human donor in good health (CMV status not recorded). Some clones in this sample may be carry-over from other donors' samples. Sequencing input: CD8+ T cells from PBMCs.

The CDR3: CSARWTSVETQYF. For the CDR3, the DNA is TGCAGTGCTAGATGGACTAGCGTGGAGACCCAGTACTTC. The chain uses TRBV20-1 and TRBJ2-5, with 9 bases lining up with TRBD2. Germline-derived CDR1 and CDR2 are DFQATT and SNEGSKA (reference sequence). The ends lost 2 bases at V and 5 bases at J; junction bases unmatched: 3. The CDR3 runs to 13 residues.